Sequencing of this T cell receptor (beta chain) was carried out in a study of blood T cell repertoires in COVID-19. This table comes from immunoSEQ multiplex PCR, and its TCRdb copy is limited to in-frame clones, with some not included. The table shows roughly 440,000 clones, with around 88% occurring only once. Sample: peripheral blood. The receptor's source is a woman aged 45-65 years with COVID-19, enrolled during active disease.

This chain's CDR3 is CSVVTGTGEQFF. The DNA for the CDR3 is TGCAGCGTCGTTACAGGGACGGGGGAGCAGTTCTTC. The genes are TRBV29-1 and TRBJ2-1, with TRBD1 as a possible D gene (6 bases). CDR3 length: 12 residues. V gave up 6 bases and J gave up 10 bases, with 16 bases separating them. The germline gives CDR1 SQVTM, CDR2 ANQGSEA.